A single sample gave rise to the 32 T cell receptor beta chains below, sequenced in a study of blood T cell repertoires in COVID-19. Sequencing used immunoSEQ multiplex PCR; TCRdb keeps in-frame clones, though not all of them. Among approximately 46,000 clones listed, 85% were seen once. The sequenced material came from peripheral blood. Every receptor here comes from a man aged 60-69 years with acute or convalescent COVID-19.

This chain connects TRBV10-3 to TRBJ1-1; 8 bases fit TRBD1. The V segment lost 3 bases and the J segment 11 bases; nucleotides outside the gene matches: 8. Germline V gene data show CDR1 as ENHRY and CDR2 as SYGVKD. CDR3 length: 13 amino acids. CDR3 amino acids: CAISETRGLDAFF. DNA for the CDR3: TGTGCCATCAGTGAAACCAGGGGGCTAGATGCTTTCTTT.

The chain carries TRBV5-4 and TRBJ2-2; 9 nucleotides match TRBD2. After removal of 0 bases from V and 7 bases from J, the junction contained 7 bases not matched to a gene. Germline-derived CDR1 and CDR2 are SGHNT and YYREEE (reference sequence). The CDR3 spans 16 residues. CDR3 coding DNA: TGTGCCAGCAGCTTGGGCGGGAGGGCCTCAGGCGGGGAGCTGTTTTTT. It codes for CASSLGGRASGGELFF.

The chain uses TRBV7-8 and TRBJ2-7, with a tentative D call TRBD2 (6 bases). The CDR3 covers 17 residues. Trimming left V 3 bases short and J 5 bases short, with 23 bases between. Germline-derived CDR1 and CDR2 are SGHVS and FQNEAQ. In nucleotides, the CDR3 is TGTGCCAGCAGCTTGGGTAAGAGGAATCTTGCGGGGAACGAGCAGTACTTC. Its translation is CASSLGKRNLAGNEQYF. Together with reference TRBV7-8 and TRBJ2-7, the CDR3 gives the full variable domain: GAGVSQSPRYKVAKRGQDVALRCDPISGHVSLFWYQQALGQGPEFLTYFQNEAQLDKSGLPSDRFFAERPEGSVSTLKIQRTQQEDSAVYLCASSLGKRNLAGNEQYFGPGTRLTVT.

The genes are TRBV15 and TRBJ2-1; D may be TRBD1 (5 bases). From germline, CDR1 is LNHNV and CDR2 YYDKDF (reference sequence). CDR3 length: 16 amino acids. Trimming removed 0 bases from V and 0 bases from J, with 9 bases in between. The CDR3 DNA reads TGTGCCACCAGCAGAGAGGGGCAGCGCTCCTACAATGAGCAGTTCTTC. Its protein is CATSREGQRSYNEQFF. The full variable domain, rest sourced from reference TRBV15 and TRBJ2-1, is DAMVIQNPRYQVTQFGKPVTLSCSQTLNHNVMYWYQQKSSQAPKLLFHYYDKDFNNEADTPDNFQSRRPNTSFCFLDIRSPGLGDTAMYLCATSREGQRSYNEQFFGPGTRLTVL.

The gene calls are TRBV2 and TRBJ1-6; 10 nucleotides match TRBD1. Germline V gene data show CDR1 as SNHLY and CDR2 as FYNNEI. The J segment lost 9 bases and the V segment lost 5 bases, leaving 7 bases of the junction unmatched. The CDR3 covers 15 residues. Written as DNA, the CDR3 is TGTGCCAGCAGTACCCGGGACAGGGGACGTTCACCCCTCCACTTT. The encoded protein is CASSTRDRGRSPLHF. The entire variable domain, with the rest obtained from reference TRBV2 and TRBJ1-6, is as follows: EPEVTQTPSHQVTQMGQEVILRCVPISNHLYFYWYRQILGQKVEFLVSFYNNEISEKSEIFDDQFSVERPDGSNFTLKIRSTKLEDSAMYFCASSTRDRGRSPLHFGNGTRLTVT.

The CDR3 DNA reads as TGTGCCAGCAGCTTGTGGGGCAGTACCTACGAGCAGTACTTC. Amino acids: CASSLWGSTYEQYF. The chain is built from TRBV5-4 and TRBJ2-7, with a tentative D call TRBD1 (5 bases). Germline values: CDR1 SGHNT, CDR2 YYREEE (reference sequence). The CDR3 contains 14 residues. Trimming shortened V by 1 base and J by 2 bases, and 10 bases separated the two germline ends. The complete variable domain, with remaining parts taken from reference TRBV5-4 and TRBJ2-7, reads ETGVTQSPTHLIKTRGQQVTLRCSSQSGHNTVSWYQQALGQGPQFIFQYYREEENGRGNFPPRFSGLQFPNYSSELNVNALELDDSALYLCASSLWGSTYEQYFGPGTRLTVT.

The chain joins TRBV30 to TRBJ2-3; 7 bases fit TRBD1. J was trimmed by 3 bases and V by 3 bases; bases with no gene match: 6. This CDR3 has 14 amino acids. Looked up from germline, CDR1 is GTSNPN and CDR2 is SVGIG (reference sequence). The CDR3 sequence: CAWRRQGGTDTQYF. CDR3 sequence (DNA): TGTGCCTGGAGGAGACAGGGTGGGACAGATACGCAGTATTTT.

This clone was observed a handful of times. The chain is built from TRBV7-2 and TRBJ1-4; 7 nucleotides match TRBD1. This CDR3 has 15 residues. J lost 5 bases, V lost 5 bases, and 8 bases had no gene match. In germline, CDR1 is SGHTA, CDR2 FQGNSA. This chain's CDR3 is CASSRRTGINEKLFF. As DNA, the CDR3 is TGTGCCAGCAGCAGACGGACAGGAATAAATGAAAAACTGTTTTTT. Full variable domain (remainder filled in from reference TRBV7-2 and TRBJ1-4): GAGVSQSPSNKVTEKGKDVELRCDPISGHTALYWYRQSLGQGLEFLIYFQGNSAPDKSGLPSDRFSAERTGGSVSTLTIQRTQQEDSAVYLCASSRRTGINEKLFFGSGTQLSVL.

Here the CDR3 reads CASSAGTGYGYTF. DNA for the CDR3: TGTGCCAGCAGCGCGGGGACAGGCTATGGCTACACCTTC. The rearrangement links TRBV9 to TRBJ1-2; 8 positions match TRBD1. This CDR3 has 13 amino acids. V dropped 3 bases and J dropped 4; count of bases not matched to a gene: 2. In germline, CDR1 is SGDLS, CDR2 YYNGEE.

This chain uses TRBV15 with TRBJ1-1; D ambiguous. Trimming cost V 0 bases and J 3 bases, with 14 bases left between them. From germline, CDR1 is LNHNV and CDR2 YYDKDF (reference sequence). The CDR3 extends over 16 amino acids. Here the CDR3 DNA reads TGTGCCACCAGCAGAGAACCCGGGATCACGGACACTGAAGCTTTCTTT. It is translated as CATSREPGITDTEAFF.

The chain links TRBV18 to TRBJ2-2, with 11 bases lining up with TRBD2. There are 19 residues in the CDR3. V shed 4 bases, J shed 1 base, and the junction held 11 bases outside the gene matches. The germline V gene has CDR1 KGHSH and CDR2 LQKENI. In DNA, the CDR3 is TGTGCCAGCTCACAACCTCCCGGGACTAGCGGTAGGAACACCGGGGAGCTGTTTTTT. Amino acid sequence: CASSQPPGTSGRNTGELFF. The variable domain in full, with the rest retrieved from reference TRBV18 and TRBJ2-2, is NAGVMQNPRHLVRRRGQEARLRCSPMKGHSHVYWYRQLPEEGLKFMVYLQKENIIDESGMPKERFSAEFPKEGPSILRIQQVVRGDSAAYFCASSQPPGTSGRNTGELFFGEGSRLTVL.

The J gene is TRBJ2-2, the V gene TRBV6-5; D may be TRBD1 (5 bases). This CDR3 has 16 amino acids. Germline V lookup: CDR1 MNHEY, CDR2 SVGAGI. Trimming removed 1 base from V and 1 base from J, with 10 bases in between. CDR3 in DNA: TGTGCCAGCAGTTACTTTACAGGCCTGAACACCGGGGAGCTGTTTTTT. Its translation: CASSYFTGLNTGELFF.

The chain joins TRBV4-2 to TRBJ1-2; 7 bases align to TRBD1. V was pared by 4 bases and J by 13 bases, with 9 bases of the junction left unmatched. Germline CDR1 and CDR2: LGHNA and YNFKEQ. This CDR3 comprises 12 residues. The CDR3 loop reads CASSPGTAVVTF. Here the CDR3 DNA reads TGTGCCAGCAGCCCCGGGACAGCCGTCGTCACCTTC.

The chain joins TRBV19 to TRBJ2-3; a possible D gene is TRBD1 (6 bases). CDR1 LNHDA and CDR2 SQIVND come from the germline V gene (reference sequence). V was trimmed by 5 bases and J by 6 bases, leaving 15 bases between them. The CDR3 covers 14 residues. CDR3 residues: CASSQTSGADTQYF. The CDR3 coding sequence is TGTGCCAGTAGTCAGACCTCAGGGGCGGATACGCAGTATTTT.

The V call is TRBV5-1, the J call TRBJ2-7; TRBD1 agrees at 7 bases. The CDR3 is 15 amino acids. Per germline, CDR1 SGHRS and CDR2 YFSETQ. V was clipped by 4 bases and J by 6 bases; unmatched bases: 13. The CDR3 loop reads CASSVQGQGLGEQYF. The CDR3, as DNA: TGCGCCAGCAGCGTACAGGGGCAAGGGTTAGGCGAGCAGTACTTC.

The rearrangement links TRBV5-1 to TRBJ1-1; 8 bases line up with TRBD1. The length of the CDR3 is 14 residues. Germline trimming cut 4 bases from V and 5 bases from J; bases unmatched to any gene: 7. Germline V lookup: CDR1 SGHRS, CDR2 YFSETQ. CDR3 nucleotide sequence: TGCGCCAGCAGCAGAACAGGGGGACTAACTGAAGCTTTCTTT. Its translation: CASSRTGGLTEAFF.

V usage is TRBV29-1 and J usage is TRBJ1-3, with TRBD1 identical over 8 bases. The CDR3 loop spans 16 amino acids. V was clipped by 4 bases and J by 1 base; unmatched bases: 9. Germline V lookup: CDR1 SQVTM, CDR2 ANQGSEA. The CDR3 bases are TGCAGCGTTGGCGAGACAGGGGATTTGTCTGGAAACACCATATATTTT. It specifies CSVGETGDLSGNTIYF.

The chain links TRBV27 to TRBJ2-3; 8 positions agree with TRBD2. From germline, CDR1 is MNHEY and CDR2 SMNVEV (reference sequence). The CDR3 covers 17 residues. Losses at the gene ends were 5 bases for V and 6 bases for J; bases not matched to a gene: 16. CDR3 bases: TGTGCCAGCAGTCCGGGAGGACTAGCCCTAAGGGTGGATACGCAGTATTTT. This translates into CASSPGGLALRVDTQYF.

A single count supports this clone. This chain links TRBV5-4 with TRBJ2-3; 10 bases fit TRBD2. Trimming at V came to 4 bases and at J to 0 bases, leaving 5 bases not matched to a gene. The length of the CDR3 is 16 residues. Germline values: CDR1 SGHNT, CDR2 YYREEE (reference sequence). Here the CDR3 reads CASSEGLAASTDTQYF. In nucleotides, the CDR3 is TGTGCCAGCAGCGAAGGACTAGCGGCTAGCACAGATACGCAGTATTTT. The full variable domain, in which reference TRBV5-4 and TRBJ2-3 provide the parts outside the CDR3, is ETGVTQSPTHLIKTRGQQVTLRCSSQSGHNTVSWYQQALGQGPQFIFQYYREEENGRGNFPPRFSGLQFPNYSSELNVNALELDDSALYLCASSEGLAASTDTQYFGPGTRLTVL.

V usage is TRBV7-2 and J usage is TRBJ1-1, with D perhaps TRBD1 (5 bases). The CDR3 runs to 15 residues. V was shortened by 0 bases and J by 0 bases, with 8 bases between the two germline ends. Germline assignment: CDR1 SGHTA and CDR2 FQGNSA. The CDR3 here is CASSLAGPMNTEAFF. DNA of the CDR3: TGTGCCAGCAGCTTAGCGGGGCCGATGAACACTGAAGCTTTCTTT.

The CDR3 spells CASSQDFNEQYF. The CDR3 bases are TGTGCCAGCAGCCAAGATTTCAACGAGCAGTACTTC. The chain couples TRBV3-1 (or the pseudogene TRBV3-2) to TRBJ2-7; D unresolved. The V and J ends lost 0 bases and 5 bases respectively, with 5 bases between them. The germline CDR1 and CDR2 sequences are LGHDT and YNNKEL (reference sequence). CDR3 length: 12 residues.

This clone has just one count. The CDR3 spells CASSPWTSGTGELFF. CDR3 DNA: TGTGCCAGCAGTCCCTGGACTAGCGGGACCGGGGAGCTGTTTTTT. The chain links TRBV27 to TRBJ2-2; 11 positions agree with TRBD2. Trimming took 5 bases from V and 5 from J; bases not matched to a gene: 4. This CDR3 region has 15 residues. CDR1 MNHEY and CDR2 SMNVEV come from the germline V gene (reference sequence).

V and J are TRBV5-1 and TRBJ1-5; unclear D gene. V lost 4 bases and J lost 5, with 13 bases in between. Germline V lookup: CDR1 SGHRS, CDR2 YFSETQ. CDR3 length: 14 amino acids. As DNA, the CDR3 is TGCGCCAGCAGCGAAGATGGCCGGGATCAGCCCCAGCATTTT. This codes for CASSEDGRDQPQHF.

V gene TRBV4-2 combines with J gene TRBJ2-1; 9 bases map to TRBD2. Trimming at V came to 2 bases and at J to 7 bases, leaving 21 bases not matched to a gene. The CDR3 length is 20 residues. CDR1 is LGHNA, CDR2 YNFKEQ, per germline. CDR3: CASSQFMDPVLREGLNEQFF. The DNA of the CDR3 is TGTGCCAGCAGCCAATTTATGGACCCAGTTCTGCGGGAGGGCCTTAATGAGCAGTTCTTC.

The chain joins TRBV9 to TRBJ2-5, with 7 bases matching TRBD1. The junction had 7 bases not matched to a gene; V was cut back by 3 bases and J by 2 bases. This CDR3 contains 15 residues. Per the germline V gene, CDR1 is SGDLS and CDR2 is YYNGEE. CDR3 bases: TGTGCCAGCAGCGAAACAGGGGACAGTCAAGAGACCCAGTACTTC. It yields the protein CASSETGDSQETQYF.

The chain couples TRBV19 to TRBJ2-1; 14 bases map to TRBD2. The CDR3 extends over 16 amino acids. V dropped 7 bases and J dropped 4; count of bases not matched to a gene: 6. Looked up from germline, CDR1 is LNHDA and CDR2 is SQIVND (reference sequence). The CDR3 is CASISTSGRDYNEQFF. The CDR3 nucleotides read TGTGCCAGTATTTCGACTAGCGGGAGGGATTACAATGAGCAGTTCTTC.

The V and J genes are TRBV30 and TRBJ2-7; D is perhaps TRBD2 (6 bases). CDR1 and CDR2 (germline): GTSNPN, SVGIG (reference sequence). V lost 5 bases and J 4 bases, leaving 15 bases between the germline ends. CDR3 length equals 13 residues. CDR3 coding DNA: TGTGCCTGGGCTAGCGCTGTCTGGTACGAGCAGTACTTC. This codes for CAWASAVWYEQYF.

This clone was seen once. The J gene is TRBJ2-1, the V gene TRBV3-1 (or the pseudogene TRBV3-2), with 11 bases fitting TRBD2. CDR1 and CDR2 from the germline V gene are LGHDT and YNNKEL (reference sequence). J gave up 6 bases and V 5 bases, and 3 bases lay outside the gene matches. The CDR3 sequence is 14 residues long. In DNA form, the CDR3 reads TGTGCCAGCAGCTTACTAGCGGGAGCCAATGAGCAGTTCTTC. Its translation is CASSLLAGANEQFF.

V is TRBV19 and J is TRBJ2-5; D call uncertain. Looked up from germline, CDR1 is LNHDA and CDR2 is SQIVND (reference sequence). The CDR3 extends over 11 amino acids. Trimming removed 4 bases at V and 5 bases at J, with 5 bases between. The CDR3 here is CASSRAETQYF. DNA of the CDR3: TGTGCCAGTAGTAGGGCTGAGACCCAGTACTTC.

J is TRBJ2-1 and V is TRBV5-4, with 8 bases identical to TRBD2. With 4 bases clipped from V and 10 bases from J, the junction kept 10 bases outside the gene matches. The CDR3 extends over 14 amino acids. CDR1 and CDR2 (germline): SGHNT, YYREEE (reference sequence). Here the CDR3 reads CASSMGASGWEQFF. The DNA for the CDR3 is TGTGCCAGCAGCATGGGGGCTAGCGGGTGGGAGCAGTTCTTC. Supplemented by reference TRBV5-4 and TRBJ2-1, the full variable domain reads ETGVTQSPTHLIKTRGQQVTLRCSSQSGHNTVSWYQQALGQGPQFIFQYYREEENGRGNFPPRFSGLQFPNYSSELNVNALELDDSALYLCASSMGASGWEQFFGPGTRLTVL.

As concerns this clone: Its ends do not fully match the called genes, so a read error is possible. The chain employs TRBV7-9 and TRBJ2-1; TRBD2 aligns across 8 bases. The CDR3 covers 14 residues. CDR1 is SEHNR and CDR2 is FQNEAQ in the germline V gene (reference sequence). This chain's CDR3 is CASSFADTGTSTVF. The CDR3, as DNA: TGTGCCAGCAGCTTCGCGGACACCGGGACTAGTACGGTCTTC.

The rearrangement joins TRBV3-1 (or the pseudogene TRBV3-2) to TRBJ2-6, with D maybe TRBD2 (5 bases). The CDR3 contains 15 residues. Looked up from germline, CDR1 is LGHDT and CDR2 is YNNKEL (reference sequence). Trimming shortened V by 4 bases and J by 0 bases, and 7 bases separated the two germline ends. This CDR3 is CASSLGSSGANVLTF. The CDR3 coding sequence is TGTGCCAGCAGCCTGGGGAGCTCTGGGGCCAACGTCCTGACTTTC.